The 3 T cell receptor beta chains given below trace back to one sample, sequenced in a study of STAT5B mutations in CD4+ large granular lymphocyte leukemia (dated by TCRdb to between 2021 and 2024). Library prep was done by the immunoSEQ multiplex PCR assay. The source is immuneACCESS, and TCRdb retained only in-frame sequences with V and J called. Part of the clones is not carried over; for the studies checked, unresolved V genes explain less than half of this, and the remainder is unexplained. This sample gives around 50,000 clones in total; approximately 84% of them show up just once. In total, the top ten clones hold 0.35% of the sample. Source material: CD4+ T cells from blood buffy coats. The source of these receptors is a human donor in good health.

The chain combines TRBV5-1 with TRBJ1-4, with 8 bases fitting TRBD1. The V and J ends lost 0 bases and 7 bases, in that order; junction bases with no gene match: 11. The CDR3 consists of 17 residues. Germline assignment: CDR1 SGHRS and CDR2 YFSETQ. The CDR3 here is CASSLVSGGAGGEKLFF. The CDR3 DNA reads as TGCGCCAGCAGCTTGGTCTCAGGGGGCGCAGGTGGTGAAAAACTGTTTTTT. The variable domain in full, with the rest retrieved from reference TRBV5-1 and TRBJ1-4, is KAGVTQTPRYLIKTRGQQVTLSCSPISGHRSVSWYQQTPGQGLQFLFEYFSETQRNKGNFPGRFSGRQFSNSRSEMNVSTLELGDSALYLCASSLVSGGAGGEKLFFGSGTQLSVL.

The chain is built from TRBV15 and TRBJ2-2; unclear D gene. CDR3 size: 16 residues. Between the trimmed V and J ends, which lost 1 base and 1 base, there was a span of 10 bases. Germline-derived CDR1 and CDR2 are LNHNV and YYDKDF (reference sequence). CDR3 in DNA: TGTGCCACCAGCAGAGTTAGTCACCTGAACACCGGGGAGCTGTTTTTT. Encoded protein: CATSRVSHLNTGELFF. Supplemented by reference TRBV15 and TRBJ2-2, the full variable domain reads DAMVIQNPRYQVTQFGKPVTLSCSQTLNHNVMYWYQQKSSQAPKLLFHYYDKDFNNEADTPDNFQSRRPNTSFCFLDIRSPGLGDTAMYLCATSRVSHLNTGELFFGEGSRLTVL.

This chain connects TRBV5-1 to TRBJ2-1; TRBD2 aligns across 11 bases. The CDR3 has 13 residues. V trimming: 9 bases; J trimming: 3 bases; junction bases outside the gene matches: 2. Per the germline V gene, CDR1 is SGHRS and CDR2 is YFSETQ. This CDR3 is CATGLADYNEQFF. The DNA for the CDR3 is TGCGCCACGGGACTAGCGGACTACAATGAGCAGTTCTTC.